This entry lists 24 T cell receptor beta chains sequenced from one sample in a study of OX40 agonist ivuxolimab in advanced cancers. The method was immunoSEQ multiplex PCR; TCRdb's version includes in-frame clones alone and lacks a portion of them. This table holds roughly 65,000 clones, approximately 93% found once. This material consisted of CD4+ or CD8+ T cells sorted from blood, taken in a trial of the OX40 agonist ivuxolimab. Source of these receptors: an adult with an advanced solid tumor such as melanoma, head and neck, liver or kidney cancer.

V and J are TRBV6-5 and TRBJ2-7, with D possibly TRBD1 on 5 matching bases. Per the germline V gene, CDR1 is MNHEY and CDR2 is SVGAGI. The CDR3 has 15 residues. V was trimmed by 5 bases and J by 0 bases, leaving 14 bases between them. The CDR3 protein is CASSGRRQSSYEQYF. Here the CDR3 DNA reads TGTGCCAGCAGTGGAAGACGACAGAGCTCCTACGAGCAGTACTTC.

The gene calls are TRBV7-9 and TRBJ1-6, with D perhaps TRBD1 (5 bases). The CDR3 runs to 14 residues. Germline CDR1 and CDR2: SEHNR and FQNEAQ (reference sequence). V was pared by 5 bases and J by 9 bases, with 14 bases between. As DNA, the CDR3 is TGTGCCAGCAGCCCAGTGGGGGAAGGTTCACCCCTCCACTTT. This codes for CASSPVGEGSPLHF.

The chain carries TRBV27 and TRBJ2-3; TRBD2 matches 13 bases. Germline CDR1 MNHEY, CDR2 SMNVEV (reference sequence). The V and J ends lost 6 bases and 4 bases, in that order; junction bases with no gene match: 1. The CDR3 is 14 residues long. This CDR3 reads CASRTSGRPDTQYF. CDR3 coding DNA: TGTGCCAGCAGGACTAGCGGGAGGCCAGATACGCAGTATTTT.

CDR3 amino acids: CASSLSQDTQYF. The DNA of the CDR3 is TGTGCCAGCAGTTTATCGCAGGATACGCAGTATTTT. The chain uses TRBV27 and TRBJ2-3; D gene uncertain. The V gene lost 0 bases and the J gene lost 6 bases, with 4 bases spanning the gap. This CDR3 region has 12 residues. Germline V CDR1 and CDR2: MNHEY, SMNVEV (reference sequence).

The genes are TRBV27 and TRBJ2-7, with TRBD1 matching over 9 bases. Per the germline V gene, CDR1 is MNHEY and CDR2 is SMNVEV (reference sequence). The CDR3 is 13 amino acids. V lost 7 bases and J lost 5; bases outside the gene matches: 6. CDR3 sequence: CASTPQGAHEQYF. The CDR3 nucleotides are TGTGCCAGCACTCCACAGGGGGCCCACGAGCAGTACTTC.

The chain carries TRBV10-3 and TRBJ2-1; D is unresolved. Germline V gives CDR1 ENHRY, CDR2 SYGVKD. V gave up 4 bases and J gave up 5 bases, with 9 bases separating them. The CDR3 is 13 residues long. CDR3 DNA: TGTGCCATCAGTGGTCTGTCGGACAATGAGCAGTTCTTC. This codes for CAISGLSDNEQFF.

The chain recombines TRBV16 with TRBJ1-2; 9 bases match TRBD1. V dropped 0 bases and J dropped 8; count of bases not matched to a gene: 16. The CDR3 is 18 amino acids. Germline V gene sequence: CDR1 KGHSY, CDR2 FQNENV. CDR3 nucleotide sequence: TGTGCCAGCAGCCAATCGGCTTTCATGGGACAGGGTCGTTACGGCTACACCTTC. Translating gives CASSQSAFMGQGRYGYTF.

The J gene is TRBJ1-1, the V gene TRBV5-1; D gene uncertain. The length of the CDR3 is 14 residues. V lost 2 bases and J lost 0, with 8 bases in between. Germline loops: CDR1 SGHRS, CDR2 YFSETQ. The DNA for the CDR3 is TGCGCCAGCAGCTTAGTAGGAATGAACACTGAAGCTTTCTTT. It codes for CASSLVGMNTEAFF.

This clone has only one observation. The chain carries TRBV27 and TRBJ2-7; 11 positions match TRBD2. Germline CDR1 reads MNHEY; CDR2 reads SMNVEV (reference sequence). The CDR3 has 15 amino acids. J was trimmed by 5 bases and V by 6 bases; bases with no gene match: 9. CDR3 residues: CASSRQTSGIDEQYF. CDR3 sequence (DNA): TGTGCCAGCAGCCGGCAGACTAGCGGGATTGACGAGCAGTACTTC.

Only one count was recorded for this clone. The chain couples TRBV7-8 to TRBJ2-1; no definite D call. Germline CDR1 SGHVS, CDR2 FQNEAQ. V was clipped by 0 bases and J by 3 bases, with 6 bases between them. The length of the CDR3 is 14 residues. In nucleotides, the CDR3 is TGTGCCAGCAGCTTAGCAGGCGGCTACAATGAGCAGTTCTTC. The encoded protein is CASSLAGGYNEQFF.

The chain employs TRBV6-5 and TRBJ1-4; 10 bases agree with TRBD1. This CDR3 has 15 residues. Per germline, CDR1 MNHEY and CDR2 SVGAGI. The V segment lost 2 bases and the J segment 3 bases; nucleotides outside the gene matches: 0. CDR3 nucleotide sequence: TGTGCCAGCAGTTACGACAGGGGGCCTAATGAAAAACTGTTTTTT. Translation: CASSYDRGPNEKLFF.

This chain connects TRBV7-6 to TRBJ2-7, with TRBD1 matching 8 bases. The ends lost 1 base at V and 4 bases at J; junction bases unmatched: 3. Germline CDR1 reads SGHVS; CDR2 reads FNYEAQ. The CDR3 totals 14 residues. The chain's CDR3 is CASSLEGQVYEQYF. In nucleotides, the CDR3 is TGTGCCAGCAGCTTAGAGGGACAGGTATACGAGCAGTACTTC.

This chain joins TRBV18 and TRBJ1-2; 9 bases align to TRBD1. V gave up 8 bases and J gave up 5 bases; unmatched junction bases: 6. Germline loops: CDR1 KGHSH, CDR2 LQKENI. The CDR3 runs to 13 residues. The CDR3 bases are TGTGCCAGCGAAGGGACAGGGCAATATGGCTACACCTTC. Its protein is CASEGTGQYGYTF.

CDR3 sequence reads: CSVEGGGLLAKNIQYF. DNA for the CDR3: TGCAGCGTTGAAGGGGGAGGCCTTTTAGCCAAAAACATTCAGTACTTC. The chain joins TRBV29-1 to TRBJ2-4, with a weak D call TRBD2 (6 bases). This CDR3 has 16 amino acids. Trimming cost V 1 base and J 0 bases, with 13 bases left between them. The germline gives CDR1 SQVTM, CDR2 ANQGSEA.

The genes are TRBV7-3 and TRBJ2-5, with D perhaps TRBD1 or TRBD2 (7 bases each). The CDR3 is 16 amino acids. Looked up from germline, CDR1 is SGHTA and CDR2 is FQGTGA. V lost 3 bases, J lost 5 bases, and 19 bases lay in between. The CDR3 DNA is TGTGCCAGCAGCTTGGGTAGCGGGCAAGGGGGCGAGACCCAGTACTTC. Its translation: CASSLGSGQGGETQYF.

The V call is TRBV19, the J call TRBJ2-7; the D call may be TRBD1 or TRBD2 (6 bases each). Trimming pared 4 bases from V and 3 bases from J, leaving 13 bases between. Germline values: CDR1 LNHDA, CDR2 SQIVND (reference sequence). The CDR3 totals 14 residues. DNA of the CDR3: TGTGCCAGTAGTAGGGGGGCAGCGGGCTACGAGCAGTACTTC. Residues: CASSRGAAGYEQYF.

This chain uses TRBV9 with TRBJ2-5, with a weak D call TRBD1 (6 bases). CDR3 length: 15 amino acids. Germline CDR1 SGDLS, CDR2 YYNGEE. The germline V and J ends were trimmed by 0 bases and 1 base, with 10 bases remaining between them. CDR3 protein: CASSVVGGTQETQYF. DNA of the CDR3: TGTGCCAGCAGCGTAGTAGGGGGTACCCAAGAGACCCAGTACTTC.

This clone was recorded once. The chain couples TRBV7-9 to TRBJ1-4, with TRBD1 as a possible D gene (5 bases). The CDR3 length is 15 residues. The V gene lost 5 bases and the J gene lost 0 bases, with 10 bases spanning the gap. From germline, CDR1 is SEHNR and CDR2 FQNEAQ (reference sequence). CDR3 sequence: CASSLTGATNEKLFF. The CDR3 nucleotides are TGTGCCAGCAGCCTTACGGGGGCAACTAATGAAAAACTGTTTTTT.

J is TRBJ1-5 and V is TRBV2, with D uncertain. Trimming stripped 6 bases from V and 11 bases from J, with 20 bases between. The CDR3 covers 14 residues. Germline V gives CDR1 SNHLY, CDR2 FYNNEI. As DNA, the CDR3 is TGTGCCAGCAGCGACCTGCGGACCGCCTTGTCCCAGCATTTT. This encodes CASSDLRTALSQHF.

This clone was found once. The chain combines TRBV6-6 with TRBJ1-5; D remains ambiguous. Germline assignment: CDR1 MNHNY and CDR2 SVGAGI (reference sequence). The V gene lost 6 bases and the J gene lost 7 bases, with 13 bases spanning the gap. This CDR3 region has 13 residues. CDR3 in DNA: TGTGCCAGCAGACCCATAGGGTCACAGCCCCAGCATTTT. This gives the protein CASRPIGSQPQHF.

This clone was seen a handful of times. V is TRBV19 and J is TRBJ1-5; the D gene is possibly TRBD1 (5 bases). Germline CDR1 LNHDA, CDR2 SQIVND (reference sequence). The CDR3 totals 14 residues. The V and J ends lost 2 bases and 4 bases respectively, with 9 bases between them. The CDR3 DNA sequence: TGTGCCAGTAGTATACAGGGCGAGAATCAGCCCCAGCATTTT. Its protein product is CASSIQGENQPQHF.

The rearrangement uses TRBV4-1 and TRBJ2-7; TRBD1 matches 8 bases. Germline CDR1 is MGHRA and CDR2 is YSYEKL. The V gene end was trimmed by 7 bases and the J gene end by 0 bases; junction bases not matched to a gene: 8. This CDR3 contains 15 residues. CDR3 nucleotide sequence: TGCGCCAGCACTCAGGACCAGGGGGCCTCCTACGAGCAGTACTTC. The encoded protein is CASTQDQGASYEQYF.

This chain links TRBV10-3 with TRBJ2-3; 8 bases fit TRBD2. The V gene's germline CDR1 is ENHRY and CDR2 SYGVKD. Germline trimming cut 5 bases from V and 4 bases from J; bases unmatched to any gene: 5. The CDR3 is 14 amino acids. In DNA, the CDR3 is TGTGCCATCAGTCACGGGGGGGCCGCAGATACGCAGTATTTT. This sequence encodes CAISHGGAADTQYF.

This chain links TRBV19 with TRBJ1-2; D remains ambiguous. Germline V gene sequence: CDR1 LNHDA, CDR2 SQIVND (reference sequence). CDR3 length equals 11 residues. The V end lost 5 bases, the J end lost 8 bases, and 9 bases lay between the germline ends. The CDR3 DNA reads as TGTGCCAGTAGTCGGACTTCAGGCTACACCTTC. This codes for CASSRTSGYTF.